The table lists the clone carrying this T cell receptor beta chain with a count of one. Sequenced by immunoSEQ multiplex PCR; TCRdb stores in-frame clones only, minus some. The sample carries about 2.1 million clones, just under 95% recorded once. Terminally differentiated effector memory CD45RA+ cells were excluded by CCR7 positive selection of CD45RO-negative cells. These data are taken from a study of shared clonotypes between healthy human individuals. Study summary: Used for every donor were three CD4 naive, three CD4 memory, two CD8 naive and one CD8 memory plate.

Germline CDR1 MDHEN, CDR2 SYDVKM. The J segment lost 4 bases and the V segment lost 4 bases, leaving 8 bases of the junction unmatched. This CDR3 has 18 residues. The chain combines TRBV28 with TRBJ2-2; 14 bases match TRBD2. The material sequenced was naive CD8+ T cells from PBMCs. The source of this sequence is a man between 18 and 29 years old in good health. Some clones in this sample may be carry-over from other donors' samples. The CDR3 nucleotides are TGTGCCAGCAGTTCGAGACTAGCGGGAGGGCCGGGCACCGGGGAGCTGTTTTTT. Translation: CASSSRLAGGPGTGELFF.